The 4 T cell receptor beta chains below come from one sample, sequenced in a study of Ad26.COV2.S vaccination and SARS-CoV-2 variants. The treatment denotes: about 20 received Ad26.COV2.S at low or high dose, single or two shots; 5 received placebo; per-sample allocation not given. After the first vaccine or placebo injection, samples were drawn on day 63. Assay: immunoSEQ multiplex PCR; the TCRdb copy retains only in-frame clones and omits some. This repertoire shows hundreds of thousands of clones, less than 90% found once; its top ten account for roughly a tenth. The sequences come from peripheral blood, collected in a trial of Ad26.COV2.S vaccine versus placebo. The receptors derive from a person between 18 and 60 years old who received the Ad26.COV2.S COVID-19 vaccine or a placebo.

This clone has a handful of counts. The rearrangement joins TRBV24-1 to TRBJ2-6; D is ambiguous. Between the trimmed V and J ends, which lost 3 bases and 4 bases, there was a span of 12 bases. The CDR3 spans 16 residues. Per germline, CDR1 KGHDR and CDR2 SFDVKD. As DNA, the CDR3 is TGTGCCACCAGTGATGCCCAGTGGTCCGGGGCCAACGTCCTGACTTTC. Translation: CATSDAQWSGANVLTF.

By its share, this clone is medium-sized. The CDR3 DNA sequence: TGTGCCATCAGTGATAGTGGGGAAGCGGGTCCAAATTCACCCCTCCACTTT. Translating it yields CAISDSGEAGPNSPLHF. The chain uses TRBV10-3 and TRBJ1-6; D call uncertain. Trimming removed 3 bases at V and 7 bases at J, with 19 bases between. The germline V gene encodes CDR1 ENHRY and CDR2 SYGVKD. This CDR3 has 17 residues.

The sample holds one count of this clone. This sequence joins TRBV7-3 and TRBJ1-4; 10 bases agree with TRBD1. Unmatched junction bases numbered 7, after V lost 3 bases and J lost 0 bases. CDR3 size: 18 residues. Germline V gene data show CDR1 as SGHTA and CDR2 as FQGTGA. In DNA, the CDR3 is TGTGCCAGCAGCTTCCGGACAGGGGGTGACACAACTAATGAAAAACTGTTTTTT. This codes for CASSFRTGGDTTNEKLFF.

V usage is TRBV6-5 and J usage is TRBJ2-4, with D possibly TRBD2 on 5 matching bases. The V end lost 6 bases, the J end lost 5 bases, and 8 bases lay between the germline ends. CDR3 length: 12 amino acids. Germline V gives CDR1 MNHEY, CDR2 SVGAGI. The CDR3 spells CASSRAENIQYF. The CDR3 nucleotides are TGTGCCAGCAGCCGAGCGGAAAACATTCAGTACTTC.